The present entry profiles one T cell receptor (beta chain) with its context. Unique molecular identifiers featured in how the TCRbeta library was prepared. TCRdb processed the PCR reads anew with MiXCR; each CDR3 protein has one entry. The repertoire consists of some 640,000 distinct CDR3 sequences, with approximately 17% occurring once and the leading ten covering 0.85% to 1.3%. The data stem from a study of T-cell reconstitution after alpha-beta-depleted transplantation in children. The CDR3 has 16 residues. CDR1 and CDR2 (germline): SGHRS, YFSETQ. After removal of 3 bases from V and 1 base from J, the junction contained 1 base not matched to a gene.

The sequences come from PBMCs from the stem cell graft donor, collected from the stem cell graft. The chain employs TRBV5-1 and TRBJ2-1, with 13 nucleotides matching TRBD2. The source of this sequence is a human donor who donated a stem cell graft to a child with acute myeloid leukemia. The CDR3 sequence is CASSWTSGGSYNEQFF. In nucleotides, the CDR3 is TGCGCCAGCAGCTGGACTAGCGGGGGATCCTACAATGAGCAGTTCTTC.